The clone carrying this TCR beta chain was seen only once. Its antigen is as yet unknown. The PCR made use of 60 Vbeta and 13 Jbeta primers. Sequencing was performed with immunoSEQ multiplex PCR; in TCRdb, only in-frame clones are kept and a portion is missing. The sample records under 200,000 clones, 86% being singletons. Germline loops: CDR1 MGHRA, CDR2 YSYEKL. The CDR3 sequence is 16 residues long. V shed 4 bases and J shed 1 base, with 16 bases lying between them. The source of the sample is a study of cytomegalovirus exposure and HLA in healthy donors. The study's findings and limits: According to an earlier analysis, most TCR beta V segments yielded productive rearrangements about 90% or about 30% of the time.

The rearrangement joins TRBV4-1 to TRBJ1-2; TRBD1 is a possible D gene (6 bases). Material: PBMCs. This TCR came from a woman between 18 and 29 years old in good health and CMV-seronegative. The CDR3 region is CASSPGTHISNYGYTF. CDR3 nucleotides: TGCGCCAGCAGCCCTGGGACACATATTAGTAACTATGGCTACACCTTC.